The entry that follows covers one T cell receptor (beta chain) sequence. Many counts were recorded for this clonotype. The target of this receptor is not known. Base qualities are not recorded, but no much larger clone differs from it by a single base. Ophthalmopathy patients had moderately to severely active disease, with a Clinical Activity Score of 3 or more, a NOSPECS grade of 4 or more, and a disease duration of less than 3 months. Exclusion was applied to patients with uncontrolled infections, other autoimmune diseases, pregnancy or lactation. Diagnoses relied on clinical symptoms, serum thyroxine and TRAb, thyroid ultrasound and orbital computed tomography. Ficoll-Paque density gradient centrifugation was used to isolate PBMCs from around 10 ml of fresh peripheral blood. Total RNA was extracted with Trizol reagent, and quality was checked on an Agilent 2100 Bioanalyzer. This sample is part of a study of T cells in Graves' hyperthyroidism and ophthalmopathy (dated by TCRdb to about 2019). In terms of the full investigation: Peripheral blood was collected at initial diagnosis, before any treatment. TCR V-J signatures able to tell the groups apart were searched for in a discovery cohort of 95 to 100 patients, of whom more than 40 had Graves' ophthalmopathy and roughly 57 had stable Graves' hyperthyroidism. In about 6 Graves' hyperthyroidism patients, the study also compared T-cell repertoires from thyroid tissue with T-cell repertoires from blood. The 75 to 100 discovery patients were randomly split 7:3 into training and test sets. The paper reports TCR Vbeta CDR3 sequencing of 140 or so peripheral blood samples: under 45 ophthalmopathy, about 75 hyperthyroidism and approximately 17 progressor patients. Prospective prediction of ophthalmopathy was tested in an independent validation cohort consisting of fewer than 20 hyperthyroidism patients and some 15 patients who later progressed to ophthalmopathy. Following sampling, methimazole starting at 30 mg daily was given to hyperthyroidism patients, and high-dose intravenous methylprednisolone was given to ophthalmopathy patients.

Trimming costs V 2 bases and J 5 bases, and their ends lie 6 bases apart. Based on the germline V gene (reference sequence), the CDR1 and CDR2 sequences are LGHDT and YNNKEL. Its CDR3 holds 12 amino acids, cysteine through phenylalanine. Only the CDR3 region is kept as DNA, spanning 36 bases read in frame from base 1. Results and caveats for the whole study, not just this receptor: In validation, the model predicted progression to ophthalmopathy a median of 6.5 months before onset, with approximately 71% sensitivity and just under 75% specificity. A model built on a 13 V-J signature distinguished ophthalmopathy from stable hyperthyroidism, reaching over 85% sensitivity and about 81% specificity in cross-validation and 80%/75% in testing. Most expanded thyroid clonotypes (frequency above 0.001) were also detected in blood, a finding suggesting that blood repertoires may reflect thyroid immune responses. Sample size was not statistically predetermined, and blinding of investigators to group allocation was not performed.

The TCR beta CDR3 regions were amplified from the RNA transcripts. The TCR CDR3 was subjected to a first round of RT-PCR using the HTBI primer set and the Qiagen OneStep RT-PCR kit. Libraries were constructed in a second round of multiplex PCR, after which size selection and purification were carried out. Sequencing of the libraries was done on an Illumina HiSeq2000 using paired-end 100 bp reads. In the paper's pipeline: Raw data were processed with SOAPnuke, discarding reads with adapters, uncalled bases, mean Phred below 15, or no exact constant-primer or identifier match. High-quality paired reads were merged with COPE v1.2.5, and unique nucleotide sequences were defined as clonotypes. Clonotypes were aligned to IMGT TRBV, TRBD and TRBJ reference segments using MiTCR v1.1. Only V-J combinations with frequency above 0.0001, covering 99% to 99.2% of repertoires, were analysed. The TCS score was defined as F50 (clonal expansion) divided by E x V (chaos), with BLOSUM62-based TCRdist calculated between CDR3 peptides within each V-J. Welch's t-statistics and random forest reduced roughly 500 V-J features to under 15, which were used in a naive Bayes classifier (R e1071). TCRdb reworked the public reads: Q25 trimming with fastp, MiXCR clone assembly, productive beta chains retained. Rows are unified per CDR3 protein, each entry keeping the most common DNA and genes. TCRdb's processing, not the authors', yielded these V and J calls. The sample data list 200,000 to 300,000 distinct CDR3 sequences, and 16% of these were observed just once. In total, the top ten clones hold under 35% of the sample.

This receptor was identified in a woman aged 18-29 years with Graves' ophthalmopathy. The rearrangement joined TRBV3-1 to TRBJ2-5; the D segment cannot be called with confidence. Sequences were obtained from blood. The nucleotides are TGTGCCAGCAGCCAATCCAGGGAGACCCAGTACTTC. It codes for CASSQSRETQYF.